The 5 T cell receptor beta chains given below trace back to one sample, sequenced in a study of blood T cell repertoires in COVID-19. Some clones are missing from TCRdb's copy, which holds only in-frame ones; the method was immunoSEQ multiplex PCR. The sample includes approximately 270,000 clones, around 90% of them seen just once. The sample comprised PBMCs or T cells enriched from blood (not recorded which). These receptors all come from a human donor in a cohort exposed to, infected with or recovered from COVID-19 (not recorded which). The donor label of this sample is uncertain.

This clone was seen just once. The chain joins TRBV27 to TRBJ2-3; D unclear. The CDR3 covers 14 residues. The germline V gene encodes CDR1 MNHEY and CDR2 SMNVEV (reference sequence). V shed 7 bases and J shed 3 bases, with 14 bases lying between them. The CDR3 is CASTPTTATDTQYF. The CDR3 nucleotides are TGTGCCAGCACCCCGACAACAGCAACAGATACGCAGTATTTT.

The rearrangement uses TRBV11-2 and TRBJ2-1, with a possible D match to TRBD1 (5 bases). CDR3 length: 16 residues. Trimming pared 3 bases from V and 2 bases from J, leaving 14 bases between. Germline V gives CDR1 SGHAT, CDR2 FQNNGV. The CDR3 protein is CASSLSLQGTYNEQFF. The CDR3 nucleotides are TGTGCCAGCAGCTTGAGCCTCCAGGGCACCTACAATGAGCAGTTCTTC.

The V and J genes are TRBV5-6 and TRBJ2-3; no reliable D call. The CDR3 is 13 amino acids. Germline CDR1 is SGHDT and CDR2 is YYEEEE. V was pared by 0 bases and J by 6 bases, with 8 bases between. The CDR3 protein is CASSLAPGDTQYF. DNA for the CDR3: TGTGCCAGCAGCTTGGCCCCCGGGGATACGCAGTATTTT.

The J gene is TRBJ2-7, the V gene TRBV9, with 7 positions matching TRBD1. J lost 2 bases, V lost 3 bases, and 8 bases had no gene match. Germline V lookup: CDR1 SGDLS, CDR2 YYNGEE. The CDR3 covers 15 residues. CDR3 residues: CASSAQGIGTYEQYF. CDR3 coding DNA: TGTGCCAGCAGCGCACAGGGGATAGGGACCTACGAGCAGTACTTC.

The rearrangement uses TRBV4-1 and TRBJ2-1; the match to TRBD2 covers 9 bases. CDR1 is MGHRA and CDR2 is YSYEKL in the germline V gene. The CDR3 length is 17 residues. The V segment lost 4 bases and the J segment 2 bases; nucleotides outside the gene matches: 9. CDR3 region: CASSLRGGGGPYNEQFF. As DNA, the CDR3 is TGCGCCAGCAGCCTACGAGGCGGGGGGGGTCCCTACAATGAGCAGTTCTTC.